The 30 T cell receptor beta chains given below trace back to one sample, sequenced in a study of post-analysis software for immune sequencing data. Which antigens these TCRs recognize remains unknown. Study outcomes and limitations: The five TRBV segments detected at higher frequency in patients than in controls included TRBV5-6, TRBV5-1 and TRBV20-1.

The library was made from cDNA and included unique molecular identifiers. TCRdb processed the PCR reads anew with MiXCR; each CDR3 protein has one entry. The data show almost 700,000 distinct CDR3 sequences, with about 60% seen just once and about 10% held by the top ten. Sample: blood. The origin of the receptors is a girl aged 2-10 years with multiple sclerosis.

This chain links TRBV7-2 with TRBJ2-5; tentative D call: TRBD1 (6 bases). The V end lost 4 bases, the J end lost 11 bases, and 14 bases lay between the germline ends. The V gene's germline CDR1 is SGHTA and CDR2 FQGNSA. The CDR3 totals 12 residues. CDR3 protein: CASSWDMGEQYF. The CDR3 DNA sequence: TGTGCCAGCAGCTGGGACATGGGAGAGCAGTACTTC.

V gene TRBV9 combines with J gene TRBJ2-6, with 8 bases identical to TRBD2. Germline V gene lookup returns CDR1 SGDLS and CDR2 YYNGEE. The junction had 9 bases not matched to a gene; V was cut back by 0 bases and J by 4 bases. The CDR3 covers 18 residues. The CDR3 DNA follows: TGTGCCAGCAGCGTAGATTACGGGAGGGCCTCCGGGGCCAACGTCCTGACTTTC. Its translation is CASSVDYGRASGANVLTF.

In the case of this clonotype: A junction boundary mismatches the germline segment, possibly from a read error. The chain has TRBV27 and TRBJ1-5, with D tentatively TRBD1 (6 bases). The CDR3 totals 17 residues. In germline, CDR1 is MNHEY, CDR2 SMNVEV (reference sequence). The CDR3 here is CASSGRGRDYSNQRQHF. The CDR3 bases are TGTGCCAGCAGTGGAAGGGGGAGGGATTATAGCAATCAGCGCCAGCATTTT.

A few counts support this clonotype. Germline is not matched at one junction end, which may reflect a read error. The chain recombines TRBV7-9 with TRBJ1-5, with D unclear. Per germline, CDR1 SEHNR and CDR2 FQNEAQ (reference sequence). CDR3 size: 14 residues. This CDR3 is CASSLVSSNQPQHF. In nucleotides, the CDR3 is TGTGCCAGCAGTTTAGTCAGTAGCAATCAGCCCCAGCATTTT. Full variable domain (remainder filled in from reference TRBV7-9 and TRBJ1-5): DTGVSQNPRHKITKRGQNVTFRCDPISEHNRLYWYRQTLGQGPEFLTYFQNEAQLEKSRLLSDRFSAERPKGSFSTLEIQRTEQGDSAMYLCASSLVSSNQPQHFGDGTRLSIL.

The V and J genes are TRBV20-1 and TRBJ2-2; 12 nucleotides agree with TRBD2. The CDR3 extends over 15 amino acids. CDR1 and CDR2 (germline): DFQATT, SNEGSKA (reference sequence). V shed 3 bases, J shed 8 bases, and the junction held 7 bases outside the gene matches. CDR3 sequence reads: CSASNQGLAGGELFF. As DNA, the CDR3 is TGCAGTGCTAGTAATCAAGGACTAGCGGGGGGGGAGCTGTTTTTT.

The chain joins TRBV7-2 to TRBJ2-5; D is perhaps TRBD1 (6 bases). The V and J ends lost 4 bases and 0 bases respectively, with 15 bases between them. Germline CDR1 and CDR2: SGHTA and FQGNSA. The CDR3 spans 16 residues. The CDR3 coding sequence is TGTGCCAGCAGCTCCGGATGGGGGCGGTACCAAGAGACCCAGTACTTC. Translating it yields CASSSGWGRYQETQYF.

J is TRBJ1-4 and V is TRBV7-9; 10 nucleotides agree with TRBD1. CDR3 length equals 14 residues. CDR1 is SEHNR and CDR2 is FQNEAQ in the germline V gene (reference sequence). V shed 7 bases, J shed 9 bases, and the junction held 8 bases outside the gene matches. The CDR3 coding sequence is TGTGCCAGCAACCCCGGACAGGGGGATAAAAAACTGTTTTTT. This encodes CASNPGQGDKKLFF.

This sequence joins TRBV20-1 and TRBJ2-3, with a possible D match to TRBD2 (7 bases). The CDR3 runs to 14 residues. V gave up 5 bases and J gave up 2 bases, with 14 bases separating them. Germline V CDR1 and CDR2: DFQATT, SNEGSKA (reference sequence). In nucleotides, the CDR3 is TGCAGTGCTCCGCGGGGGCCCGACACAGATACGCAGTATTTT. This sequence encodes CSAPRGPDTDTQYF.

This rearrangement joins TRBV12-3 or TRBV12-4 to TRBJ2-1; D is perhaps TRBD2 (6 bases). The CDR3 extends over 15 amino acids. The V end lost 6 bases, the J end lost 4 bases, and 16 bases lay between the germline ends. The CDR3 region is CASSKLAEGYNEQFF. The CDR3 bases are TGTGCCAGCAGCAAGTTAGCGGAGGGGTACAATGAGCAGTTCTTC.

In its sample, this clonotype was seen once. The chain is built from TRBV5-1 and TRBJ1-4; TRBD1 matches 7 bases. Per the germline V gene, CDR1 is SGHRS and CDR2 is YFSETQ. V shed 0 bases and J 8 bases; nucleotides not matched to a gene: 7. The CDR3 length is 15 residues. CDR3 in amino acids: CASSLEGGMGEKLFF. CDR3 nucleotides: TGCGCCAGCAGCTTGGAAGGGGGCATGGGGGAAAAACTGTTTTTT.

The sample holds a few counts of this clonotype. The V and J genes are TRBV5-6 and TRBJ1-2; D may be TRBD1 (6 bases). V was shortened by 4 bases and J by 9 bases, with 16 bases between the two germline ends. The CDR3 totals 13 residues. CDR1 and CDR2 from the germline V gene are SGHDT and YYEEEE. The CDR3 region is CASSTTGLESYTF. The DNA of the CDR3 is TGTGCCAGCAGCACCACAGGGTTGGAGAGCTACACCTTC.

The chain's CDR3 is CSARVSGAETQYF. The CDR3 region has the DNA TGCAGTGCTAGAGTCTCAGGGGCGGAGACCCAGTACTTC. This chain links TRBV20-1 with TRBJ2-5, with D tentatively TRBD1 (6 bases). This CDR3 is 13 amino acids long. V was shortened by 1 base and J by 5 bases, with 11 bases between the two germline ends. Per germline, CDR1 DFQATT and CDR2 SNEGSKA (reference sequence).

The sample holds one count of this clonotype. At one of its ends the junction is not consistent with the germline gene, which may arise from a read error. The rearrangement links TRBV5-1 to TRBJ2-1; TRBD2 matches 9 bases. The CDR3 length is 15 residues. Germline V gene lookup returns CDR1 SGHRS and CDR2 YFSETQ. CDR3 bases: TGCGCCAGCAGCTTGGGGTCTAGCGGGGCAAATGGGCAGTTCTTC. As protein: CASSLGSSGANGQFF.

V gene TRBV5-1 combines with J gene TRBJ2-1, with 7 positions matching TRBD2. CDR1 and CDR2 (germline): SGHRS, YFSETQ. Unmatched junction bases numbered 7, after V lost 6 bases and J lost 4 bases. The CDR3 covers 14 residues. CDR3 sequence: CASNAGVVYNEQFF. The CDR3 DNA sequence: TGCGCCAGCAATGCGGGAGTAGTATACAATGAGCAGTTCTTC.

This clonotype has more than one count but fewer than ten. The V and J genes are TRBV6-6 and TRBJ2-5; D unresolved. Germline CDR1 reads MNHNY; CDR2 reads SVGAGI (reference sequence). The CDR3 loop spans 12 amino acids. V lost 5 bases to trimming and J lost 1 base, with 5 bases between them. The CDR3 spells CASSTSQETQYF. CDR3 DNA sequence: TGTGCCAGCAGTACAAGCCAAGAGACCCAGTACTTC.

The sample holds a few counts of this clonotype. The rearrangement links TRBV6-5 to TRBJ2-3; D is perhaps TRBD1 or TRBD2 (5 bases each). Per germline, CDR1 MNHEY and CDR2 SVGAGI. The CDR3 consists of 15 residues. V was clipped by 7 bases and J by 1 base, with 15 bases between them. The CDR3 loop is CASNSREFGTDTQYF. For the CDR3, the DNA is TGTGCCAGCAACTCCAGGGAGTTTGGCACAGATACGCAGTATTTT.

This clonotype was observed a single time. J is TRBJ2-4 and V is TRBV5-1; 7 bases fit TRBD1. J lost 5 bases, V lost 3 bases, and 8 bases had no gene match. From germline, CDR1 is SGHRS and CDR2 YFSETQ. The CDR3 loop spans 15 amino acids. CDR3 amino acids: CASSSRQGIENIQYF. CDR3 coding DNA: TGCGCCAGCAGCTCGAGACAGGGAATCGAAAACATTCAGTACTTC.

The CDR3 loop reads CASSKRVDNEQFF. The CDR3 nucleotides read TGTGCCAGCAGCAAAAGGGTGGACAATGAGCAGTTCTTC. The V call is TRBV7-2, the J call TRBJ2-1, with D hard to call. Germline assignment: CDR1 SGHTA and CDR2 FQGNSA. Trimming cost V 5 bases and J 5 bases, with 10 bases left between them. The CDR3 covers 13 residues.

The chain links TRBV11-2 to TRBJ2-7, with TRBD1 identical over 8 bases. Trimming removed 5 bases from V and 3 bases from J; junction bases left unmatched: 6. Germline-derived CDR1 and CDR2 are SGHAT and FQNNGV. The CDR3 extends over 14 amino acids. The CDR3 is CASSTRQGSYEQYF. The CDR3 DNA is TGTGCCAGCAGCACCCGACAGGGGAGCTACGAGCAGTACTTC.

This clonotype occurred once. The chain links TRBV12-3 or TRBV12-4 to TRBJ1-2; the match to TRBD1 covers 9 bases. This CDR3 spans 15 amino acids. The junction had 10 bases not matched to a gene; V was cut back by 6 bases and J by 5 bases. CDR3 in amino acids: CASSGPGTGSYGYTF. CDR3 nucleotides: TGTGCCAGCAGCGGACCCGGGACAGGGTCATATGGCTACACCTTC.

This chain joins TRBV9 and TRBJ2-7; either TRBD1 or TRBD2 may supply D (5 bases each). The DNA end is more similar to TRBJ2-5, so the J call may be wrong. The CDR3 extends over 16 amino acids. The germline V gene encodes CDR1 SGDLS and CDR2 YYNGEE. CDR3 sequence: CASSVYSGPGLGTQYF. For the CDR3, the DNA is TGTGCCAGCAGCGTTTACTCGGGACCGGGGCTGGGGACCCAGTACTTC.

The V call is TRBV21-1, the J call TRBJ2-7. TRBV21-1 is labeled a pseudogene. CDR3 length: 15 amino acids. The CDR3 region is CASSKDPATSYEQYF. CDR3 coding DNA: TGTGCCAGCAGCAAAGACCCAGCCACCTCCTACGAGCAGTACTTC.

This clonotype was detected a few times. The chain combines TRBV27 with TRBJ1-2; a possible D gene is TRBD1 (6 bases). This CDR3 spans 17 amino acids. Germline CDR1 is MNHEY and CDR2 is SMNVEV (reference sequence). V was cut by 4 bases and J by 2 bases, with 20 bases left in between. In DNA, the CDR3 is TGTGCCAGCAGTTCCCCCCGGAGGGGGGGTCGAAACTATGGCTACACCTTC. This codes for CASSSPRRGGRNYGYTF.

In its sample, this clonotype was seen a few times. J is TRBJ2-7 and V is TRBV5-1, with D perhaps assigned TRBD1 or TRBD2 (5 bases each). This CDR3 is built from 16 residues. Germline V gene data show CDR1 as SGHRS and CDR2 as YFSETQ. V gave up 5 bases and J gave up 0 bases, with 18 bases separating them. CDR3 sequence: CASRVGRETFSYEQYF. CDR3 nucleotide sequence: TGCGCCAGCAGAGTCGGCAGGGAGACGTTCTCCTACGAGCAGTACTTC.

This chain uses TRBV20-1 with TRBJ2-7; D gene unclear. With the DNA end fitting TRBJ2-5 better, the J assignment may be wrong. The CDR3 totals 13 residues. Germline CDR1 and CDR2: DFQATT and SNEGSKA (reference sequence). CDR3 in DNA: TGCAGTGCTAGATTTCCTCGTAAGGAGACCCAGTACTTC. Translated, it gives CSARFPRKETQYF.

V usage is TRBV5-6 and J usage is TRBJ2-5; D is perhaps TRBD2 (5 bases). The end of the DNA is better explained by TRBJ2-7, so the J call may be wrong. Germline-derived CDR1 and CDR2 are SGHDT and YYEEEE. This CDR3 has 13 residues. The CDR3 reads CASSFGNVNEQYF. DNA of the CDR3: TGTGCCAGCAGCTTCGGGAATGTCAACGAGCAGTACTTC.

The CDR3 sequence is CASSLRRVATNEKLFF. For the CDR3, the DNA is TGTGCCAGCAGCTTAAGGAGGGTTGCAACTAATGAAAAACTGTTTTTT. The chain carries TRBV7-9 and TRBJ1-4; D uncertain. V gave up 2 bases and J gave up 0 bases, with 10 bases separating them. The CDR3 is 16 amino acids. Germline V gene lookup returns CDR1 SEHNR and CDR2 FQNEAQ (reference sequence). Full variable domain (remainder filled in from reference TRBV7-9 and TRBJ1-4): DTGVSQNPRHKITKRGQNVTFRCDPISEHNRLYWYRQTLGQGPEFLTYFQNEAQLEKSRLLSDRFSAERPKGSFSTLEIQRTEQGDSAMYLCASSLRRVATNEKLFFGSGTQLSVL.

The V and J genes are TRBV9 and TRBJ1-1; the match to TRBD1 covers 9 bases. The V gene end was trimmed by 3 bases and the J gene end by 4 bases; junction bases not matched to a gene: 16. This CDR3 is 18 amino acids long. Germline-derived CDR1 and CDR2 are SGDLS and YYNGEE. The CDR3 nucleotides read TGTGCCAGCAGCGAATCACCGGGACAGGGCTTGCTGATCACTGAAGCTTTCTTT. The encoded protein is CASSESPGQGLLITEAFF.

The chain employs TRBV28 and TRBJ2-7; no clear D. Looked up from germline, CDR1 is MDHEN and CDR2 is SYDVKM. The V and J ends lost 7 bases and 1 base respectively, with 14 bases between them. This CDR3 is built from 14 residues. The CDR3 DNA reads as TGTGCCAGCACCCGGCTGGGATTTTCCTACGAGCAGTACTTC. Its translation is CASTRLGFSYEQYF.

This chain joins TRBV12-3 or TRBV12-4 and TRBJ2-1; 13 nucleotides match TRBD2. This CDR3 spans 16 amino acids. With 4 bases clipped from V and 10 bases from J, the junction kept 10 bases outside the gene matches. DNA of the CDR3: TGTGCCAGCAGTTCACCCATATGGACTAGCGGGGGAGAGCAGTTCTTC. Protein product: CASSSPIWTSGGEQFF.